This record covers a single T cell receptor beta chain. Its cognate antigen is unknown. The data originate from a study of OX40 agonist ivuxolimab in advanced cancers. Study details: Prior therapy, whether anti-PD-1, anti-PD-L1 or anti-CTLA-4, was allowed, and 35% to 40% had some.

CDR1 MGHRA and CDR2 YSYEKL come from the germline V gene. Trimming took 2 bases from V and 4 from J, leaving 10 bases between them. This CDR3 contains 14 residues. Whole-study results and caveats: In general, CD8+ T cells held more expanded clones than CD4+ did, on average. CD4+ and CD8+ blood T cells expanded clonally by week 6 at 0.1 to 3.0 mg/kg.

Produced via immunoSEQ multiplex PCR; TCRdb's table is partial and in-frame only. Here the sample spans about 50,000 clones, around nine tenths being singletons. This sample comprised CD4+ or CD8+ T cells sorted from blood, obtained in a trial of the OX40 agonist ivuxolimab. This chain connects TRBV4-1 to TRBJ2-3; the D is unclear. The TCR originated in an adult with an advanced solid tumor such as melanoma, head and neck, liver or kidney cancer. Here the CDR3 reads CASSQPLRADTQYF. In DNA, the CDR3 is TGCGCCAGCAGCCAACCCCTTAGAGCAGATACGCAGTATTTT.